The rows below give T cell receptor beta chains drawn from one sample of a study of T-cell reconstitution after alpha-beta-depleted transplantation in children. Via MiXCR, TCRdb re-called the PCR reads, giving one row per CDR3 protein. The table has some 600,000 distinct CDR3 sequences, 10% to 15% seen once; the top ten hold 2.2%. The sequences come from PBMCs, mostly from graft donor cells, collected 360 days after TCRalphabeta/CD19-depleted stem cell transplant. These receptors all come from a male patient under 18 who had a stem cell transplant for acute myeloid leukemia, so the T cells may come from the graft donor. The CDR3 runs from the conserved cysteine through the conserved F or W. The D gene is left open where the match is weak. Clone size is shown for a subset of rows, as once, few, many or a class of expanded clone.

d_call clone_size j_call v_call cdr3_nt cdr3_aa
- few TRBJ2-5 TRBV29-1 TGCAGCGTTGAAGTCCGGCAGCAAGAGACCCAGTACTTC CSVEVRQQETQYF
TRBD2 - TRBJ2-1 TRBV18 TGTGCCAGCTCACTAACTACTAGCGGGGGATACAATGAGCAGTTCTTC CASSLTTSGGYNEQFF
- many TRBJ2-7 TRBV9 TGTGCCAGCAGCTCCCTATGGAGACAAAGCTACGAGCAGTACTTC CASSSLWRQSYEQYF
TRBD2 few TRBJ2-1 TRBV7-3 TGTGCCAGCAGCTTAATACCCAGACTAGCGCGGGCCAATGAGCAGTTCTTC CASSLIPRLARANEQFF
- few TRBJ2-7 TRBV4-3 TGCGCCAGCAGCCAAGATGGGGGTACCTACGAGCAGTACTTC CASSQDGGTYEQYF
- many TRBJ2-4 TRBV5-1 TGCGCCAGCAGCCCGGAACTTACTTCAGCGTGGATTCAGTACTTC CASSPELTSAWIQYF
TRBD1 - TRBJ2-1 TRBV20-1 TGCAGTGCTAGACGGACAGGGGACAATGAGCAGTTCTTC CSARRTGDNEQFF
- - TRBJ2-2 TRBV7-9 TGTGCCAGCAGCGGCCGGACCCCGAACACCGGGGAGCTGTTTTTT CASSGRTPNTGELFF
TRBD2 many TRBJ2-5 TRBV12-3/TRBV12-4 TGTGCCAGCAGGGTAGCGGGATGGGAAGAGACCCAGTACTTC CASRVAGWEETQYF
TRBD2 - TRBJ2-2 TRBV6-2/TRBV6-3 TGTGCCAGCAGCCGGGACTACTACACCGGGGAGCTGTTTTTT CASSRDYYTGELFF
- - TRBJ2-7 TRBV7-9 TGTGCCAGCAGCTCCCGGGCTAGCAGCCGCTCCTACGAGCAGTACTTC CASSSRASSRSYEQYF
TRBD2 few TRBJ2-7 TRBV20-1 TGCAGTGCTAGAGAAGGTAGCGGGAGAACCTACGAGCAGTACTTC CSAREGSGRTYEQYF
- - TRBJ2-3 TRBV20-1 TGCAGTGCTAGAGTATCCCCAGATACGCAGTATTTT CSARVSPDTQYF
TRBD1 few TRBJ1-6 TRBV6-1 TGTGCCAGCAGCGGGACAGGGAGAACCTATAATTCACCCCTCCACTTT CASSGTGRTYNSPLHF
TRBD2 - TRBJ2-1 TRBV12-3/TRBV12-4 TGTGCCAGCAGGGCCAGGACTAGCGGGTCGGATGAGCAGTTCTTC CASRARTSGSDEQFF
TRBD1 - TRBJ2-1 TRBV19 TGTGCCAGTAGTACCTCCGGGACAGGGGGCTTTATAAGCAATGAGCAGTTCTTC CASSTSGTGGFISNEQFF
- - TRBJ1-1 TRBV28 TGTGCCAGCAGTGCCGGGGACACATACACTGAAGCTTTCTTT CASSAGDTYTEAFF
TRBD1 many TRBJ2-5 TRBV7-2 TGTGCCAGCAGTCAGAGACAGGGCACGGAGACCCAGTACTTC CASSQRQGTETQYF
- few TRBJ1-1 TRBV11-2 TGTGCCAGCAGCTCAGGCAAGGCGGCCCTGAACACTGAAGCTTTCTTT CASSSGKAALNTEAFF
TRBD1 - TRBJ2-2 TRBV27 TGTGCCAGCAGTCCAGGGGGCGCAAACACCGGGGAGCTGTTTTTT CASSPGGANTGELFF
TRBD2 - TRBJ2-2 TRBV20-1 TGCAGTGCTAGAGACGTAGCGGGAGGGCCCCCCGGGGAGCTGTTTTTT CSARDVAGGPPGELFF
TRBD2 - TRBJ2-1 TRBV11-2 TGTGCCAGCAGCCCGCGCGGACGGGGGGCTAGCGGGAGGAGCAATGAGCAGTTCTTC CASSPRGRGASGRSNEQFF
- - TRBJ1-5 TRBV4-2 TGTGCCAGCAGCCCGTATTTGTCAGGGGATCAGCCCCAGCATTTT CASSPYLSGDQPQHF
- few TRBJ2-1 TRBV6-2/TRBV6-3 TGTGCCAGCAGTTACCTAGGCTTCTCCTACAATGAGCAGTTCTTC CASSYLGFSYNEQFF
TRBD1 few TRBJ2-7 TRBV4-3 TGCGCCAGCAGCCAAGATGGGACAGGGATCTACGAGCAGTACTTC CASSQDGTGIYEQYF
TRBD2 - TRBJ2-3 TRBV2 TGTGCCAGCAGTGATGCCGCTAGCGGCGGAGATACGCAGTATTTT CASSDAASGGDTQYF
TRBD2 - TRBJ2-2 TRBV6-2/TRBV6-3 TGTGCCAGCAGTTCCCGACCTCTAGCGGGAGGGCCCACCGGGGAGCTGTTTTTT CASSSRPLAGGPTGELFF
- many TRBJ2-5 TRBV21-1 TGTGCCAGCAGCAAACGTTGGTTGAGAGAGACCCAGTACTTC CASSKRWLRETQYF
- - TRBJ2-7 TRBV7-2 TGTGCCAGCAGCTCCCCTATGGGGGCAGCTTTCTACGAGCAGTACTTC CASSSPMGAAFYEQYF
TRBD2 - TRBJ2-5 TRBV18 TGTGCCAGCTCATGGAGGACCCTAGCGGGAAAGGGAGGAGAGACCCAGTACTTC CASSWRTLAGKGGETQYF
TRBD2 many TRBJ2-7 TRBV27 TGTGCCAGCAGTCCTCAACTAGCGGGCCACTCCTACGAGCAGTACTTC CASSPQLAGHSYEQYF
TRBD2 few TRBJ2-4 TRBV11-2 TGTGCCAGCAGCTTAGTCCCCCTCCCGGGACTAGCGGGTCTAATTCAGTACTTC CASSLVPLPGLAGLIQYF
TRBD2 - TRBJ2-1 TRBV11-2 TGTGCCAGCAGCCTTCTAGCGGAATACAATGAGCAGTTCTTC CASSLLAEYNEQFF
TRBD1 few TRBJ2-1 TRBV6-1 TGTGCCAGCATCCCAACCGGGACAGGTTTGAGGCAGTTCTTC CASIPTGTGLRQFF
- - TRBJ1-5 TRBV4-3 TGCGCCAGCAGCCAAGTGCAGGGATTTCAGCCCCAGCATTTT CASSQVQGFQPQHF